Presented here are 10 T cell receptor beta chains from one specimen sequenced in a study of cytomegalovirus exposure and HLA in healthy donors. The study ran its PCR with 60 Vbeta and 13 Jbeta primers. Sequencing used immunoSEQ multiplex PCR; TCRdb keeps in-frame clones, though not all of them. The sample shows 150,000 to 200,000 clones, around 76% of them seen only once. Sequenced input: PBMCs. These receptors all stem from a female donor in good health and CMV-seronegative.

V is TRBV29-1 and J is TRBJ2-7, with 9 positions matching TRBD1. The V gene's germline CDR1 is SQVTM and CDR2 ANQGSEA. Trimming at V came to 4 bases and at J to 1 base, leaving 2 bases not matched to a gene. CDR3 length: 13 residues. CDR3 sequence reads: CSVGTGDSYEQYF. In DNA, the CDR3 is TGCAGCGTTGGGACAGGGGATTCCTACGAGCAGTACTTC.

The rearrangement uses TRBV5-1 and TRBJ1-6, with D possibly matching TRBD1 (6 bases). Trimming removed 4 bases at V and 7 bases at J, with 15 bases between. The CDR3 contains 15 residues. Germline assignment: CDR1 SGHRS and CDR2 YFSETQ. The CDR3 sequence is CASSPLPGENSPLHF. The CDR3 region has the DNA TGCGCCAGCAGCCCGCTGCCAGGGGAGAATTCACCCCTCCACTTT.

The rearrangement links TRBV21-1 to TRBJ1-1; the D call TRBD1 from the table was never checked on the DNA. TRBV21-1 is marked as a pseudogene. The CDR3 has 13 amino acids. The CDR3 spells CASSRKQISEAFF. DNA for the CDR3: TGTGCCAGCAGCAGGAAACAGATCAGTGAAGCTTTCTTT.

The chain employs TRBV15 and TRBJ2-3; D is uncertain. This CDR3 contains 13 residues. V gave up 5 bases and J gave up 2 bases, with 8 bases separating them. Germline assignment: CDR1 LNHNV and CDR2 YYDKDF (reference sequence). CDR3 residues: CATSRWATDTQYF. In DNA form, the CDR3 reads TGTGCCACCAGCCGTTGGGCCACAGATACGCAGTATTTT.

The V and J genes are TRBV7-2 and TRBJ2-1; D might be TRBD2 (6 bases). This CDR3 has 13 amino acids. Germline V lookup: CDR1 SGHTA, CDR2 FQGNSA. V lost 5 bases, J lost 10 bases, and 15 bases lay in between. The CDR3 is CASSPGVAREQFF. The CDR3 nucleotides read TGTGCCAGCAGCCCGGGGGTAGCGAGGGAGCAGTTCTTC.

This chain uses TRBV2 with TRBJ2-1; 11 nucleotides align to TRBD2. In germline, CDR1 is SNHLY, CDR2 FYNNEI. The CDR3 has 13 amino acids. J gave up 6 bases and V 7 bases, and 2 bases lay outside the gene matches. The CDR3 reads CASIAGGLNEQFF. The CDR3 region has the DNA TGTGCCAGCATAGCGGGGGGGCTCAATGAGCAGTTCTTC.

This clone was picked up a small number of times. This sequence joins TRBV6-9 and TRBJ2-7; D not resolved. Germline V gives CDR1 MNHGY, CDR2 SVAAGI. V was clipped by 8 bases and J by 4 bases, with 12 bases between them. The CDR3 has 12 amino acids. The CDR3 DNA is TGTGCCAGCCTTCAGAAAATTTACGAGCAGTACTTC. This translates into CASLQKIYEQYF.

As DNA, the CDR3 is TGTGCCAGTAGTATAGTGAGCGGGGTGCACAATGAGCAGTTCTTC. Amino acids: CASSIVSGVHNEQFF. The gene calls are TRBV19 and TRBJ2-1; 7 bases match TRBD2. Germline trimming cut 1 base from V and 5 bases from J; bases unmatched to any gene: 5. Germline values: CDR1 LNHDA, CDR2 SQIVND (reference sequence). CDR3 length: 15 residues.

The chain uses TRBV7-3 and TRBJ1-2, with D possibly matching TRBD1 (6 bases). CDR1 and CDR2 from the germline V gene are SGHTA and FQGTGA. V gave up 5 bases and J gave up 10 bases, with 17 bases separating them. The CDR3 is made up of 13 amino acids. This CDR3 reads CASSTADRPPYTF. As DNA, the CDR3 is TGTGCCAGCAGCACCGCTGACAGGCCCCCCTACACCTTC.

DNA of the CDR3: TGCGCCAGCAGCTCAAACAGGGCCTCTAACACTGAAGCTTTCTTT. It specifies CASSSNRASNTEAFF. This chain links TRBV5-1 with TRBJ1-1, with D possibly matching TRBD1 (6 bases). The CDR3 spans 15 residues. Trimming pared 3 bases from V and 2 bases from J, leaving 14 bases between. Germline CDR1 reads SGHRS; CDR2 reads YFSETQ.